Shown below are 3 T cell receptor beta chains from a single sample sequenced in a study of CD8 T cells in Susac syndrome. Reverse transcription of about 0.45 to 1 ug RNA was performed with random hexamers. TCRdb recomputed calls from the immunoSEQ multiplex PCR reads with MiXCR, one row per CDR3 protein. The profile shows just over 300,000 distinct CDR3 sequences, about 90% of them singletons. Sequencing was performed on CD4+ T cells from PBMCs. The receptors were gathered from a human donor with multiple sclerosis.

This clonotype was observed once. The V call is TRBV11-3, the J call TRBJ2-4; TRBD2 agrees at 10 bases. The length of the CDR3 is 13 residues. J gave up 7 bases and V 5 bases, and 2 bases lay outside the gene matches. From germline, CDR1 is SGHNT and CDR2 YENEEA. The CDR3 loop is CASSHSGGNIQYF. In nucleotides, the CDR3 is TGTGCCAGCAGCCATAGCGGGGGGAACATTCAGTACTTC.

The chain recombines TRBV10-3 with TRBJ1-2; D ambiguous. This CDR3 has 15 amino acids. Germline CDR1 reads ENHRY; CDR2 reads SYGVKD. V shed 0 bases and J shed 6 bases, with 14 bases lying between them. The CDR3 is CAISESIRRVNGYTF. The CDR3 DNA sequence: TGTGCCATCAGTGAGTCGATCAGGAGGGTAAATGGCTACACCTTC.

Here the CDR3 reads CASSLAGRYNEQFF. The CDR3 bases are TGTGCCAGCAGCTTAGCTGGTCGCTACAATGAGCAGTTCTTC. V usage is TRBV7-9 and J usage is TRBJ2-1; no definite D call. Trimming removed 0 bases at V and 3 bases at J, with 6 bases between. CDR1 SEHNR and CDR2 FQNEAQ come from the germline V gene (reference sequence). There are 14 residues in the CDR3.